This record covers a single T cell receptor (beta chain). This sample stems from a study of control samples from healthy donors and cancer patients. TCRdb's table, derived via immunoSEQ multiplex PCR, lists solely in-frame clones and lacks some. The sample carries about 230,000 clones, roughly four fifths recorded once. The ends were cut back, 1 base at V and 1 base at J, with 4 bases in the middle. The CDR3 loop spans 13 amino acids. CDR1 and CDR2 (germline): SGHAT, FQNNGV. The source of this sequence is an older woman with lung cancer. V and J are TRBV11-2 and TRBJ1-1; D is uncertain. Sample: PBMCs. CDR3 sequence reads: CASSLVQNTEAFF. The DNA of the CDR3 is TGTGCCAGCAGCTTAGTCCAGAACACTGAAGCTTTCTTT.